This T cell receptor beta chain was found in a study of identical twins. The ends lost 6 bases at V and 3 bases at J; junction bases unmatched: 7. This CDR3 has 15 amino acids. CDR1 and CDR2 from the germline V gene are MGHDK and SYGVNS. Study-level findings and limits: Excess low generation probability was seen in twin-shared out-of-frame alpha sequences. While abundant cord blood beta clonotypes carried fewer insertions, memory repertoires showed no such pattern.

Comment on this clonotype: The target antigen is unknown.

Via MiXCR, TCRdb re-called the 5' RACE reads, giving one row per CDR3 protein. The sample lists about 530,000 distinct CDR3 sequences; under 25% were seen once. The sample also formed part of further work on yellow fever vaccine responses in identical twins. This second study notes: Reports say the vaccine T cell response in twins looked partly convergent and partly personalized.

The sequence was obtained from a young woman in good health. The rearrangement uses TRBV25-1 and TRBJ2-2; 7 bases are shared with TRBD1. Material for sequencing was CD4+ T cells sorted from blood. The CDR3 region is CASSADRAYTGELFF. For the CDR3, the DNA is TGTGCCAGCAGCGCCGACAGGGCCTACACCGGGGAGCTGTTTTTT.